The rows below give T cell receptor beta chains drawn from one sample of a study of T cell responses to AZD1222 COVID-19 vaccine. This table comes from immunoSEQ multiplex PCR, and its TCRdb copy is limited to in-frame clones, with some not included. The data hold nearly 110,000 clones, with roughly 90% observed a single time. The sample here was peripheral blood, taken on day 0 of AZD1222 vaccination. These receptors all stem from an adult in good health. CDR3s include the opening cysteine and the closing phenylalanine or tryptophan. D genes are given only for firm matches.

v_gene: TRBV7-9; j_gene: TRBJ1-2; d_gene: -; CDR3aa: CASSLPEPGPASYGYTF; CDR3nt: TGTGCCAGCAGCCTACCCGAACCGGGCCCCGCAAGCTATGGCTACACCTTC
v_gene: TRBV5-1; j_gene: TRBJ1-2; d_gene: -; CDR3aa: CASSLSGSYGYTF; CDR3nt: TGCGCCAGCAGCTTGTCTGGATCCTATGGCTACACCTTC
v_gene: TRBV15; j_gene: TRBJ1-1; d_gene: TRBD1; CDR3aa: CATSRDRETEAFF; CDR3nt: TGTGCCACCAGCAGGGACAGGGAAACTGAAGCTTTCTTT
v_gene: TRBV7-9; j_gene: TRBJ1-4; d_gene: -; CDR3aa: CASSYGGFNEKLFF; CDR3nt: TGTGCCAGCAGCTACGGAGGTTTTAATGAAAAACTGTTTTTT
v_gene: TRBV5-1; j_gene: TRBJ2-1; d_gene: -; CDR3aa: CASSFPTGDEQFF; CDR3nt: TGCGCCAGCAGCTTCCCCACGGGGGATGAGCAGTTCTTC
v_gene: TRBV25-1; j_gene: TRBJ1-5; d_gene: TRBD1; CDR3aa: CASRDTGVNQPQHF; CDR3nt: TGTGCCAGCAGGGATACAGGGGTAAATCAGCCCCAGCATTTT
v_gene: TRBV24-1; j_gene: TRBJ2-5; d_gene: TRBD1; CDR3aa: CATGTGDRETQYF; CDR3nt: TGTGCCACCGGGACAGGGGATAGGGAGACCCAGTACTTC
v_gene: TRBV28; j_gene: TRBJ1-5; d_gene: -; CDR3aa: CASSRRYDRFSSLSSNQPQHF; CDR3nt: TGTGCCAGCAGCCGCAGATATGACAGGTTCTCCTCCCTATCTAGCAATCAGCCCCAGCATTTT
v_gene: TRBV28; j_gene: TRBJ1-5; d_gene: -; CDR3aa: CASKLGTHQPQHF; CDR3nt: TGTGCCAGCAAATTGGGGACGCATCAGCCCCAGCATTTT
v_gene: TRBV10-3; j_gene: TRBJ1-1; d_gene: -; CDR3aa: CATLTPGITEAFF; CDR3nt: TGTGCCACCCTGACCCCTGGGATCACTGAAGCTTTCTTT
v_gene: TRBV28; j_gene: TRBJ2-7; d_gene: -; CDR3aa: CASSPTWGARSSYEQYF; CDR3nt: TGTGCCAGCAGCCCGACTTGGGGCGCCAGATCCTCCTACGAGCAGTACTTC
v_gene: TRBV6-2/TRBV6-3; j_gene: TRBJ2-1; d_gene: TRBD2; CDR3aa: CASSTVSGSGYNEQFF; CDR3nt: TGTGCCAGCAGTACCGTCAGCGGGAGTGGCTACAATGAGCAGTTCTTC
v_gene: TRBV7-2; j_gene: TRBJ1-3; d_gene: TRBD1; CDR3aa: CASSLDRGEDTIYF; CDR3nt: TGTGCCAGCAGCTTAGACAGGGGCGAGGACACCATATATTTT
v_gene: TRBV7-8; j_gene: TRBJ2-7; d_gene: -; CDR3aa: CASSATGREQYF; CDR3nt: TGTGCCAGCAGCGCAACAGGGCGCGAGCAGTACTTC
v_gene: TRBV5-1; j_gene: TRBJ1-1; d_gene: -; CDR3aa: CASSLGKDTEAFF; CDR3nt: TGCGCCAGCAGCTTGGGGAAGGACACTGAAGCTTTCTTT
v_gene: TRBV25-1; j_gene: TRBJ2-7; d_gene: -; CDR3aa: CASSNTDSSYEQYF; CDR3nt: TGTGCCAGCAGTAATACAGACAGCTCCTACGAGCAGTACTTC
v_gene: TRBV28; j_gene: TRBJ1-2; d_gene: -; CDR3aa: CATSEGPYGYTF; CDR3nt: TGTGCCACCTCCGAGGGACCCTATGGCTACACCTTC